A selection of T cell receptor beta chains follows, all from one sample in a study of shared clonotypes between healthy human individuals. The protocol was immunoSEQ multiplex PCR, while the TCRdb copy is restricted to in-frame clones and leaves out a portion. The sample has just over 2,000,000 clones, 95% seen once. Sequences were obtained from naive CD4+ T cells sorted from blood. The receptor source for this set is a man in his late teens or twenties in good health. Each CDR3 is given with its conserved first and last residue. Each record gives: CDR3 DNA, CDR3 protein, D gene, clone size, J gene, V gene. D genes are given only for firm matches. A clone size is listed for some rows: how often the clone was seen (once, few, many), or a class if it is expanded.

cdr3_nt: TGCGCCAGCAGCTTGGAAGGGGCCCCCAATCAGCCCCAGCATTTT
cdr3_aa: CASSLEGAPNQPQHF
d_call: .
clone_size: .
j_call: TRBJ1-5
v_call: TRBV5-1

cdr3_nt: TGTGCCAGCAGCTTAAGACAGGGGGCAGGTCAGCCCCAGCATTTT
cdr3_aa: CASSLRQGAGQPQHF
d_call: TRBD1
clone_size: few
j_call: TRBJ1-5
v_call: TRBV7-2

cdr3_nt: TGTGCCAGCAGGGGGATAACAGGGGGTGGCTACACCTTC
cdr3_aa: CASRGITGGGYTF
d_call: TRBD1
clone_size: .
j_call: TRBJ1-2
v_call: TRBV2

cdr3_nt: TGTGCCAGCAGTTACGGAAGCTCTGGGGCCAACGTCCTGACTTTC
cdr3_aa: CASSYGSSGANVLTF
d_call: .
clone_size: .
j_call: TRBJ2-6
v_call: TRBV6-6

cdr3_nt: TGTGCCAGCACCCCAATGGACCGAGTCTCCTATGGCTACACCTTC
cdr3_aa: CASTPMDRVSYGYTF
d_call: .
clone_size: .
j_call: TRBJ1-2
v_call: TRBV5-6

cdr3_nt: TGTGCCAGCAGCGTAGATCTTAGCACAGATACGCAGTATTTT
cdr3_aa: CASSVDLSTDTQYF
d_call: .
clone_size: .
j_call: TRBJ2-3
v_call: TRBV9

cdr3_nt: TGCGCCAGCAGCCCCATACAGGGGGGTAAAGAGACCCAGTACTTC
cdr3_aa: CASSPIQGGKETQYF
d_call: TRBD1
clone_size: .
j_call: TRBJ2-5
v_call: TRBV4-1

cdr3_nt: TGTGCCAGCAGCTTACGGCCGGGACAGCTAACCGGGGAGCTGTTTTTT
cdr3_aa: CASSLRPGQLTGELFF
d_call: TRBD1
clone_size: .
j_call: TRBJ2-2
v_call: TRBV7-9

cdr3_nt: TGCGCCAGCAGCTTGCAGCCTACGAACACTGAAGCTTTCTTT
cdr3_aa: CASSLQPTNTEAFF
d_call: .
clone_size: .
j_call: TRBJ1-1
v_call: TRBV5-1

cdr3_nt: TGTGCCGTTTCTAGAGGACCTCCCACAGATACGCAGTATTTT
cdr3_aa: CAVSRGPPTDTQYF
d_call: .
clone_size: .
j_call: TRBJ2-3
v_call: TRBV6-5

cdr3_nt: TGTGCCAGCAGCTATGGCGGGAAGACTTCCTACGAGCAGTACTTC
cdr3_aa: CASSYGGKTSYEQYF
d_call: .
clone_size: .
j_call: TRBJ2-7
v_call: TRBV7-2

cdr3_nt: TGTGCCAGCAGCTTAACCTACGGACGGACTAGCGATGAGCAGTTCTTC
cdr3_aa: CASSLTYGRTSDEQFF
d_call: TRBD2
clone_size: .
j_call: TRBJ2-1
v_call: TRBV11-3

cdr3_nt: TGCAGTGCTAGAGAGGAGATAAAGCAGTTCTTC
cdr3_aa: CSAREEIKQFF
d_call: .
clone_size: .
j_call: TRBJ2-1
v_call: TRBV20-1

cdr3_nt: TGTGCCAGCAGTTACTCGAAAACAACGGCAGATACGCAGTATTTT
cdr3_aa: CASSYSKTTADTQYF
d_call: .
clone_size: .
j_call: TRBJ2-3
v_call: TRBV6-6

cdr3_nt: TGTGCCAGCAGTGTAAGACAGTCGAACACTGAAGCTTTCTTT
cdr3_aa: CASSVRQSNTEAFF
d_call: .
clone_size: .
j_call: TRBJ1-1
v_call: TRBV2

cdr3_nt: TGTGCCAGCAGTTATGCTAGCGGGGACAATGAGCAGTTCTTC
cdr3_aa: CASSYASGDNEQFF
d_call: TRBD2
clone_size: .
j_call: TRBJ2-1
v_call: TRBV6-6

cdr3_nt: TGTGCCAGCAGCCAAGGGGCTAGCACAGATACGCAGTATTTT
cdr3_aa: CASSQGASTDTQYF
d_call: .
clone_size: .
j_call: TRBJ2-3
v_call: TRBV4-2

cdr3_nt: TGTGCCAGCAGTTACTTTGAACAGGGGTCCTACGAGCAGTACTTC
cdr3_aa: CASSYFEQGSYEQYF
d_call: TRBD1
clone_size: .
j_call: TRBJ2-7
v_call: TRBV6-6

cdr3_nt: TGTGCCAGCAGTTACCCAGGGCCTCCCACCTACGAGCAGTACTTC
cdr3_aa: CASSYPGPPTYEQYF
d_call: .
clone_size: .
j_call: TRBJ2-7
v_call: TRBV5-4

cdr3_nt: TGTGCCAGCAGCTTAAGGCGACAGGGACCCTACAATGAGCAGTTCTTC
cdr3_aa: CASSLRRQGPYNEQFF
d_call: TRBD1
clone_size: .
j_call: TRBJ2-1
v_call: TRBV11-2

cdr3_nt: TGTGCTGCTGCTCGGGGTCCCTACGAGCAGTACTTC
cdr3_aa: CAAARGPYEQYF
d_call: .
clone_size: .
j_call: TRBJ2-7
v_call: TRBV7-2

cdr3_nt: TGTGCCAGCAGCTGGGGGCAGGATCAGCCCCAGCATTTT
cdr3_aa: CASSWGQDQPQHF
d_call: .
clone_size: once
j_call: TRBJ1-5
v_call: TRBV7-6

cdr3_nt: TGTGCCAGCAGATTGGACCGGCAGTATAATTCACCCCTCCACTTT
cdr3_aa: CASRLDRQYNSPLHF
d_call: .
clone_size: few
j_call: TRBJ1-6
v_call: TRBV6-5

cdr3_nt: TGTGCCACCAGCCCGGAATATTCCTACGAGCAGTACTTC
cdr3_aa: CATSPEYSYEQYF
d_call: .
clone_size: once
j_call: TRBJ2-7
v_call: TRBV15

cdr3_nt: TGTGCCAGCAGCTTGGGCGGAGACCAAGAGACCCAGTACTTC
cdr3_aa: CASSLGGDQETQYF
d_call: .
clone_size: .
j_call: TRBJ2-5
v_call: TRBV5-4

cdr3_nt: TGTGCCAGTAGTCCAGGGGTCGTCACCGGGGAGCTGTTTTTT
cdr3_aa: CASSPGVVTGELFF
d_call: .
clone_size: .
j_call: TRBJ2-2
v_call: TRBV19

cdr3_nt: TGCGCCAGCAGCCAAGCCCCCACCGGGCTCTATGGCTACACCTTC
cdr3_aa: CASSQAPTGLYGYTF
d_call: .
clone_size: .
j_call: TRBJ1-2
v_call: TRBV4-1

cdr3_nt: TGTGCCAGCAGTTTATGGGGGACAGTAAATGAAAAACTGTTTTTT
cdr3_aa: CASSLWGTVNEKLFF
d_call: TRBD1
clone_size: .
j_call: TRBJ1-4
v_call: TRBV27

cdr3_nt: TGTGCCATCTCCTTAGCGGGAGACTGGGTAGGGGAGCAGTTCTTC
cdr3_aa: CAISLAGDWVGEQFF
d_call: TRBD2
clone_size: .
j_call: TRBJ2-1
v_call: TRBV10-3

cdr3_nt: TGTGCCAGCAGCGTAGGGGACGGACAGTCCAAGGAAGCTTTCTTT
cdr3_aa: CASSVGDGQSKEAFF
d_call: .
clone_size: .
j_call: TRBJ1-1
v_call: TRBV9

cdr3_nt: TGTGCCACACGTTCGGGGGGGTCGAACACTGAAGCTTTCTTT
cdr3_aa: CATRSGGSNTEAFF
d_call: .
clone_size: .
j_call: TRBJ1-1
v_call: TRBV6-1

cdr3_nt: TGCGCCAGCAGCTTGGGTGAGGGAAAAGGGACAGATACGCAGTATTTT
cdr3_aa: CASSLGEGKGTDTQYF
d_call: .
clone_size: .
j_call: TRBJ2-3
v_call: TRBV5-1

cdr3_nt: TGTGCCAGCAGCGCGGGACTAGCGGGTACACAAGAGACCCAGTACTTC
cdr3_aa: CASSAGLAGTQETQYF
d_call: TRBD2
clone_size: .
j_call: TRBJ2-5
v_call: TRBV9

cdr3_nt: TGTGCCAGCTCACGAGACAGGGGGACCTATAATTCACCCCTCCACTTT
cdr3_aa: CASSRDRGTYNSPLHF
d_call: TRBD1
clone_size: many
j_call: TRBJ1-6
v_call: TRBV5-6

cdr3_nt: TGCGCCAGCAGTTATACAGGGGGCGATAACTATGGCTACACCTTC
cdr3_aa: CASSYTGGDNYGYTF
d_call: TRBD1
clone_size: once
j_call: TRBJ1-2
v_call: TRBV5-1